One sample yielded the 26 T cell receptor beta chains listed below, sequenced in a study of T cells after yellow fever vaccination (dated by TCRdb to the late 2010s). The treatment or condition label corresponds to: live attenuated yellow fever vaccine strain. Library prep was done by 5' RACE. The sequencing machine was an Illumina HiSeq 2500. TCRdb redid the processing of the public reads, applying fastp at Q25 and MiXCR, and retained in-frame beta chains. One record per CDR3 amino acid sequence lists the most common genes and DNA. The sample table contains under 550,000 distinct CDR3 sequences; only one count was recorded for just over 20% of them. Roughly a sixth of the sample goes to the ten largest clones. The sequencing used PBMCs, collected around 3 weeks after the first yellow fever vaccination. The origin of the receptors is a man between 18 and 35 years old who received the YFV17D yellow fever vaccine.

The rearrangement joins TRBV7-2 to TRBJ1-1; TRBD1 agrees at 7 bases. V was pared by 3 bases and J by 4 bases, with 11 bases of the junction left unmatched. Germline V gene data show CDR1 as SGHTA and CDR2 as FQGNSA. The CDR3 is 16 amino acids. CDR3 in amino acids: CASSFQERDRVTEAFF. The CDR3, as DNA: TGTGCCAGCAGCTTCCAAGAACGGGACAGAGTCACTGAAGCTTTCTTT. The full variable domain, rest sourced from reference TRBV7-2 and TRBJ1-1, is GAGVSQSPSNKVTEKGKDVELRCDPISGHTALYWYRQSLGQGLEFLIYFQGNSAPDKSGLPSDRFSAERTGGSVSTLTIQRTQQEDSAVYLCASSFQERDRVTEAFFGQGTRLTVV.

V usage is TRBV29-1 and J usage is TRBJ1-6; 7 nucleotides agree with TRBD1. Germline values: CDR1 SQVTM, CDR2 ANQGSEA. V dropped 6 bases and J dropped 8; count of bases not matched to a gene: 7. The CDR3 contains 13 residues. CDR3 sequence (DNA): TGCAGCGTCCGGACAGGACCTGATTCACCCCTCCACTTT. It translates to CSVRTGPDSPLHF.

The rearrangement uses TRBV5-4 and TRBJ1-2; no clear D gene. Germline lookup yields CDR1 SGHNT and CDR2 YYREEE (reference sequence). This CDR3 is built from 13 residues. The V end lost 3 bases, the J end lost 1 base, and 7 bases lay between the germline ends. The CDR3 nucleotides are TGTGCCAGCAGCTCCGACATTAACTATGGCTACACCTTC. This gives the protein CASSSDINYGYTF.

The V gene is TRBV7-2, the J gene TRBJ2-3; the match to TRBD2 covers 10 bases. Trimming took 3 bases from V and 6 from J; bases not matched to a gene: 9. There are 16 residues in the CDR3. In germline, CDR1 is SGHTA, CDR2 FQGNSA. Here the CDR3 DNA reads TGTGCCAGCAGCTTCCTCCCTAGCGGGGGCCTGGATACGCAGTATTTT. It encodes CASSFLPSGGLDTQYF.

CDR3 sequence (DNA): TGCGCCAGCAGTGAGGGGGCCCAATCACCCCTCCACTTT. Translation: CASSEGAQSPLHF. The rearrangement links TRBV5-1 to TRBJ1-6; 7 positions match TRBD1. This CDR3 comprises 13 residues. J lost 10 bases, V lost 5 bases, and 6 bases had no gene match. CDR1 is SGHRS and CDR2 is YFSETQ in the germline V gene.

The rearrangement links TRBV7-9 to TRBJ2-3; D call uncertain. The V end was cut by 10 bases, the J end by 0 bases, with 14 bases between. The CDR3 totals 14 residues. The V gene's germline CDR1 is SEHNR and CDR2 FQNEAQ (reference sequence). The CDR3 nucleotides are TGTGCCACCACCGTTCAGCCTAGCACAGATACGCAGTATTTT. It encodes CATTVQPSTDTQYF.

The chain joins TRBV7-9 to TRBJ1-2; D remains unclear. Trimming removed 8 bases at V and 4 bases at J, with 17 bases between. The CDR3 has 14 amino acids. Germline V lookup: CDR1 SEHNR, CDR2 FQNEAQ (reference sequence). The CDR3 sequence is CASARQGRPYGYTF. In DNA form, the CDR3 reads TGTGCCAGCGCCCGACAAGGACGGCCCTATGGCTACACCTTC.

This sequence joins TRBV6-2 or TRBV6-3 and TRBJ2-7; perhaps TRBD1 as D (5 bases). The V end was cut by 6 bases, the J end by 2 bases, with 17 bases between. CDR1 and CDR2 (germline): MNHEY, SVGEGT. The CDR3 totals 15 residues. In DNA form, the CDR3 reads TGTGCCAGCAGAACCCTAGGGGATGGCACCTACGAGCAGTACGTC. It encodes CASRTLGDGTYEQYV.

This clonotype was picked up a small number of times. The chain carries TRBV4-2 and TRBJ1-1, with a weak D call TRBD1 (5 bases). The CDR3 spans 15 residues. The V end lost 0 bases, the J end lost 2 bases, and 10 bases lay between the germline ends. The germline V gene has CDR1 LGHNA and CDR2 YNFKEQ. DNA of the CDR3: TGTGCCAGCAGCCAAGAGCAGGGATTAAACACTGAAGCTTTCTTT. It specifies CASSQEQGLNTEAFF.

The genes are TRBV29-1 and TRBJ2-7; D might be TRBD1 or TRBD2, each matching 5 bases. Germline V gene sequence: CDR1 SQVTM, CDR2 ANQGSEA. The CDR3 length is 12 residues. V lost 7 bases and J 5 bases, leaving 15 bases between the germline ends. This CDR3 reads CSAPGPSDEQYF. The CDR3, as DNA: TGCAGCGCCCCGGGACCGTCAGACGAGCAGTACTTC.

This clonotype was seen a handful of times. The chain couples TRBV28 to TRBJ2-1; 8 bases line up with TRBD1. Germline CDR1 is MDHEN and CDR2 is SYDVKM. V was clipped by 6 bases and J by 12 bases; unmatched bases: 10. The CDR3 loop spans 13 amino acids. CDR3 DNA: TGTGCCAGCAGCCCAGGACAGGGCATTTCGCAGTTCTTC. Residues: CASSPGQGISQFF.

This clonotype was recorded a few times. The rearrangement joins TRBV7-9 to TRBJ1-4, with TRBD1 matching over 9 bases. The CDR3 extends over 15 amino acids. Germline values: CDR1 SEHNR, CDR2 FQNEAQ (reference sequence). The junction had 8 bases not matched to a gene; V was cut back by 5 bases and J by 7 bases. The CDR3 sequence is CASSPYRDRAEKLFF. The DNA for the CDR3 is TGTGCCAGCAGCCCATACCGGGACAGGGCTGAAAAACTGTTTTTT. The whole variable domain, remainder taken from reference TRBV7-9 and TRBJ1-4, is DTGVSQNPRHKITKRGQNVTFRCDPISEHNRLYWYRQTLGQGPEFLTYFQNEAQLEKSRLLSDRFSAERPKGSFSTLEIQRTEQGDSAMYLCASSPYRDRAEKLFFGSGTQLSVL.

This clonotype was observed a handful of times. The chain couples TRBV4-3 to TRBJ1-2; D not certain. V lost 0 bases to trimming and J lost 4 bases, with 15 bases between them. Per the germline V gene, CDR1 is LGHNA and CDR2 is YSLEER. The CDR3 covers 16 residues. Written as DNA, the CDR3 is TGCGCCAGCAGCCAAGATATGTGGCCGGACGCCTATGGCTACACCTTC. Its translation is CASSQDMWPDAYGYTF.

The V and J genes are TRBV20-1 and TRBJ1-4; D is ambiguous. CDR1 is DFQATT and CDR2 is SNEGSKA in the germline V gene (reference sequence). V gave up 0 bases and J gave up 3 bases, with 2 bases separating them. This CDR3 spans 12 amino acids. CDR3 in DNA: TGCAGTGCTAGAGACTCTAATGAAAAACTGTTTTTT. Translation gives CSARDSNEKLFF.

This chain joins TRBV4-3 and TRBJ2-1, with 12 positions matching TRBD2. This CDR3 is built from 19 residues. CDR1 LGHNA and CDR2 YSLEER come from the germline V gene. V was pared by 4 bases and J by 0 bases, with 10 bases of the junction left unmatched. CDR3 protein: CASSRRLAGEHPSYNEQFF. In DNA, the CDR3 is TGCGCCAGCAGCCGAAGACTAGCGGGGGAGCATCCCTCCTACAATGAGCAGTTCTTC.

This chain uses TRBV28 with TRBJ1-1; D may be TRBD1 (6 bases). Germline lookup yields CDR1 MDHEN and CDR2 SYDVKM. Trimming cost V 3 bases and J 0 bases, with 14 bases left between them. This CDR3 has 16 amino acids. The CDR3 protein is CASSLAGAGVNTEAFF. In DNA form, the CDR3 reads TGTGCCAGCAGTTTGGCGGGGGCGGGGGTGAACACTGAAGCTTTCTTT.

Only a few counts were recorded for this clonotype. V is TRBV20-1 and J is TRBJ2-7, with no clear D. The CDR3 runs 14 residues. Germline-derived CDR1 and CDR2 are DFQATT and SNEGSKA (reference sequence). The ends were cut back, 0 bases at V and 3 bases at J, with 12 bases in the middle. The CDR3 is CSARDPAGYYEQYF. The CDR3 coding sequence is TGCAGTGCTAGAGATCCCGCAGGTTACTACGAGCAGTACTTC.

The chain links TRBV11-1 to TRBJ2-1; TRBD2 aligns across 8 bases. The V gene end was trimmed by 5 bases and the J gene end by 7 bases; junction bases not matched to a gene: 7. CDR1 is SGHAT and CDR2 is FQDESV in the germline V gene (reference sequence). This CDR3 comprises 14 residues. DNA for the CDR3: TGTGCCAGCAGCCCTCGGGGGGGCTGGAATGAGCAGTTCTTC. This translates into CASSPRGGWNEQFF.

This clonotype was observed a handful of times. The V call is TRBV5-1, the J call TRBJ2-5; D uncertain. CDR3 size: 14 residues. Trimming removed 6 bases from V and 7 bases from J, with 19 bases in between. Germline V gives CDR1 SGHRS, CDR2 YFSETQ. The CDR3 is CASTAGPTVGTQYF. In DNA form, the CDR3 reads TGCGCCAGCACGGCAGGACCCACCGTAGGGACCCAGTACTTC.

This clonotype was seen repeatedly, ten times or more. The CDR3 reads CSANTGLWADTQYF. The CDR3 nucleotides are TGCAGTGCGAACACAGGGTTGTGGGCAGATACGCAGTATTTT. The V and J genes are TRBV20-1 and TRBJ2-3; D may be TRBD1 (6 bases). The germline V and J ends were trimmed by 6 bases and 4 bases, with 17 bases remaining between them. This CDR3 region has 14 residues. Per germline, CDR1 DFQATT and CDR2 SNEGSKA (reference sequence).

The V call is TRBV20-1, the J call TRBJ2-2, with unresolved D. The CDR3 totals 11 residues. CDR1 is DFQATT, CDR2 SNEGSKA, per germline (reference sequence). V was cut by 4 bases and J by 5 bases, with 5 bases left in between. CDR3 residues: CSATETGELFF. For the CDR3, the DNA is TGCAGTGCTACTGAGACCGGGGAGCTGTTTTTT.

V and J are TRBV24-1 and TRBJ1-4; tentative D call: TRBD1 (6 bases). V was clipped by 3 bases and J by 0 bases, with 10 bases between them. The CDR3 length is 16 residues. Germline CDR1 and CDR2: KGHDR and SFDVKD. CDR3 DNA: TGTGCCACCAGTGATGGGACAACAGCAACTAATGAAAAACTGTTTTTT. Amino acid sequence: CATSDGTTATNEKLFF.

This clonotype was seen a few times. V and J are TRBV29-1 and TRBJ2-1; D tentatively reads TRBD1 or TRBD2 (7 bases each). Trimming took off 2 bases at V and 5 bases at J, with 13 bases between the two ends. Germline CDR1 and CDR2: SQVTM and ANQGSEA. CDR3 length equals 14 residues. CDR3 nucleotide sequence: TGCAGCGTTGAACAGCAGGGGGGGAACAATGAGCAGTTCTTC. Protein sequence: CSVEQQGGNNEQFF.

The V call is TRBV12-3 or TRBV12-4, the J call TRBJ2-4; the D is unclear. V was clipped by 3 bases and J by 5 bases, with 14 bases between them. The CDR3 totals 15 residues. The CDR3 DNA sequence: TGTGCCAGCAGTTTGCGGTTGAGTGATGAAAACATTCAGTACTTC. Amino acids: CASSLRLSDENIQYF.

V and J are TRBV20-1 and TRBJ2-2, with D possibly being TRBD1 or TRBD2 (5 bases each). The CDR3 loop spans 12 amino acids. The V gene's germline CDR1 is DFQATT and CDR2 SNEGSKA (reference sequence). V was shortened by 5 bases and J by 3 bases, with 7 bases between the two germline ends. This CDR3 reads CSAGTHTGELFF. The CDR3 DNA reads TGCAGTGCTGGGACGCACACCGGGGAGCTGTTTTTT.

V gene TRBV25-1 combines with J gene TRBJ2-7; 8 bases agree with TRBD1. CDR1 is MGHDK and CDR2 is SYGVNS in the germline V gene. The CDR3 extends over 17 amino acids. V shed 0 bases and J 6 bases; nucleotides not matched to a gene: 13. For the CDR3, the DNA is TGTGCCAGCAGTGAATATATTGCAGGGGGCCGTTTTTTCGAGCAGTACTTC. Its protein product is CASSEYIAGGRFFEQYF.